This entry describes one T cell receptor (beta chain). These data belong to a study of T cell changes during pregnancy in multiple sclerosis. Sequencing was performed with immunoSEQ multiplex PCR; in TCRdb, only in-frame clones are kept and a portion is missing. The sample has tens of thousands of clones, 80% to 90% seen once; the top ten hold less than 4%. The germline V and J ends were trimmed by 5 bases and 5 bases, with 9 bases remaining between them. The CDR3 covers 13 residues. Germline V CDR1 and CDR2: MNHEY, SVGAGI. V is TRBV6-5 and J is TRBJ1-4; D might be TRBD1 (5 bases). This TCR was sampled from a female donor with multiple sclerosis, enrolled in a pregnancy study. The specimen was peripheral blood, collected before pregnancy. The CDR3 DNA follows: TGTGCCAGCAGTCGGGCAGGGAATGAAAAACTGTTTTTT. Its protein product is CASSRAGNEKLFF.